This T cell receptor (beta chain) appears in the sequencing data of a study of PD-1 and CTLA-4 blockade in melanoma. Assay: immunoSEQ multiplex PCR; the TCRdb copy retains only in-frame clones and omits some. The table shows tens of thousands of clones, with roughly 90% occurring only once. With 0 bases removed from V and 8 bases from J, the gap between germline ends came to 10 bases. The CDR3 has 13 amino acids. Germline V gene lookup returns CDR1 MNHEY and CDR2 SVGAGI. The material sequenced was CD8+ T cells from peripheral blood, taken from a patient given anti-PD-1 treatment. The clonotype was recovered from a human donor with melanoma. The rearrangement uses TRBV6-5 and TRBJ1-1; no clear D. CDR3 bases: TGTGCCAGCAGTTACTCGGACGGGAGGGAAGCTTTCTTT. This sequence encodes CASSYSDGREAFF.